This TCR beta chain was obtained from a study of chemoradiotherapy in HPV16-positive cancers. Using immunoSEQ multiplex PCR, the repertoire was profiled, and TCRdb retains in-frame clones only, with some absent. Here the sample spans about 2,500 clones, more than 75% being singletons. Of note for this clone: Antigen specificity is unknown.

General study results and limits: The functional HPV-specific definition rests on just a couple of HPV16-positive patients.

The source of this sequence is a human donor with HPV-associated anogenital cancer. Sequencing was performed on tumor tissue, taken from a patient who underwent chemoradiotherapy.

This CDR3 is CASSQDVGGSGANVLTF. For the CDR3, the DNA is TGTGCCAGCAGCCAAGATGTAGGGGGGTCTGGGGCCAACGTCCTGACTTTC. V usage is TRBV4-2 and J usage is TRBJ2-6; D assignment may be TRBD1 or TRBD2 (6 bases each). CDR1 is LGHNA, CDR2 YNFKEQ, per germline. The CDR3 is made up of 17 amino acids. Trimming stripped 0 bases from V and 1 base from J, with 10 bases between.